A single T cell receptor beta chain is shown here with its context. The antigen remains unidentified. Sequencing was performed with immunoSEQ multiplex PCR; in TCRdb, only in-frame clones are kept and a portion is missing. Among 95,000 to 150,000 clones listed, 91% were seen once. The germline CDR1 and CDR2 sequences are MNHEY and SVGAGI. The CDR3 extends over 15 amino acids. V was trimmed by 4 bases and J by 5 bases, leaving 14 bases between them. The data were obtained in a study of T cell responses to AZD1222 COVID-19 vaccine. Background on the study: Investigators merged groups given second doses at roughly 4 or roughly 12 weeks. General study results and limits: Breadth and depth of Spike-specific TCRs rose after two AZD1222 doses. Reportedly, nearly half the spike-specific TCRs target unmutated variant regions.

The rearrangement links TRBV6-5 to TRBJ2-2; D perhaps matches TRBD1 (5 bases). The receptor was derived from an adult in good health. The specimen comprised peripheral blood, sampled on day 0 of AZD1222 vaccination. The CDR3 loop reads CASSSRTRATGELFF. The CDR3 DNA follows: TGTGCCAGCAGTTCCAGGACCAGGGCGACCGGGGAGCTGTTTTTT.